This TCR beta chain was captured in a study of T and B cells in COVID-19 patients. The wider study: Peripheral blood came from COVID-19 patients with active infection or after recovery. Most recovered patients had mild to moderate COVID-19 treated as outpatients. Study-wide points: At recovery TRB diversity and richness exceeded healthy donors, after highly clonal active COVID-19 repertoires.

The CDR3 runs to 14 residues. The V gene end was trimmed by 7 bases and the J gene end by 1 base; junction bases not matched to a gene: 5. Germline V gene data show CDR1 as LNHDA and CDR2 as SQIVND (reference sequence). This clonotype occurred a few times. Its matching antigen is unknown. BIOMED2 TRB-A/B primer pools were used in multiplex TRB PCR. TCRdb re-called the multiplex PCR reads through MiXCR, storing one row per CDR3 protein. The sample has 20,000 to 25,000 distinct CDR3 sequences; 29% are singletons. Blood genomic DNA input for TRB amplification was 250-500 ng. This sequence originates from a human donor who had recovered from COVID-19. The material sequenced was blood. V and J are TRBV19 and TRBJ1-1; 8 bases agree with TRBD1. For the CDR3, the DNA is TGTGCCAGTATCCACAGGGGGAGGAACACTGAAGCTTTCTTT. The encoded protein is CASIHRGRNTEAFF.